This T cell receptor (beta chain) is drawn from a study of blood T cell repertoires in COVID-19. Study details: From the United States, Italy and Spain came samples of acute and convalescent COVID-19. T cells, B-cell-depleted T cells, or PBMCs supplied cDNA or gDNA.

The Seattle site enrolled patients during active infection and followed them longitudinally. Authors' processing steps: Estimates of nucleated cell counts were drawn from the amplification of reference gene primers. The repertoire was sequenced with immunoSEQ multiplex PCR; TCRdb's copy has only in-frame clones and lacks some. V and J calls and clone size are as listed in that table; D and trimming were resolved from the DNA. The sample lists hundreds of thousands of clones; about four fifths were seen once. Germline CDR1 is MDHEN and CDR2 is SYDVKM. This CDR3 region has 12 residues. Trimming left V 1 base short and J 8 bases short, with 8 bases between.

The J gene is TRBJ1-1, the V gene TRBV28; D might be TRBD1 (5 bases). Sequencing input: peripheral blood. This TCR derives from a woman of 80 years or more with COVID-19, enrolled during active disease. CDR3 DNA sequence: TGTGCCAGCAGTTTATCCAGGGAAGAAGCTTTCTTT. It is translated as CASSLSREEAFF.